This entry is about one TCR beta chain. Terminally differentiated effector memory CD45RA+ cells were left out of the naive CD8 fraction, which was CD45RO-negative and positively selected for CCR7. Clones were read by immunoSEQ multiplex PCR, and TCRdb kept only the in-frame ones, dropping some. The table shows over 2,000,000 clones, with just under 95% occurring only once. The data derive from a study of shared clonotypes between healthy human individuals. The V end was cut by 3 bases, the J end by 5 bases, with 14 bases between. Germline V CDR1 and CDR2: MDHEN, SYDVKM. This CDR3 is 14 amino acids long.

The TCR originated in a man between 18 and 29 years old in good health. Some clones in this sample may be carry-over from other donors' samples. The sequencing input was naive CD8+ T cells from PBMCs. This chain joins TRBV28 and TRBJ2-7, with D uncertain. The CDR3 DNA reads TGTGCCAGCAGTTTCCGTACCGAGTCTGACGAGCAGTACTTC. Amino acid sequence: CASSFRTESDEQYF.